The T cell receptor (beta chain) described here comes from a study of CD8 T cells in ankylosing spondylitis. TCRdb called the 5' RACE reads again in MiXCR, with one record for every CDR3 protein. The sample holds almost 250,000 distinct CDR3 sequences; 32% are singletons and the top ten take around 4.4%. This clonotype was observed a few times. Sequencing was done on a sample of blood, either unsorted or a sorted T cell fraction (not recorded which). This clonotype was sampled from a male donor with ankylosing spondylitis or in good health (not recorded which).

CDR3 loop: CASTPGQGGTGELFF. The DNA for the CDR3 is TGTGCCAGCACCCCGGGGCAGGGCGGCACCGGGGAGCTGTTTTTT. The gene calls are TRBV7-7 and TRBJ2-2, with D possibly called TRBD1 or TRBD2 (5 bases each). The germline V gene encodes CDR1 SSHAT and CDR2 FNYEAQ (reference sequence). The CDR3 is 15 amino acids. With 7 bases removed from V and 4 bases from J, the gap between germline ends came to 16 bases. The full variable domain, its missing parts supplied by reference TRBV7-7 and TRBJ2-2, is GAGVSQSPRYKVTKRGQDVTLRCDPISSHATLYWYQQALGQGPEFLTYFNYEAQPDKSGLPSDRFSAERPEGSISTLTIQRTEQRDSAMYRCASTPGQGGTGELFFGEGSRLTVL.